This T cell receptor beta chain is from a study of T cell responses to AZD1222 COVID-19 vaccine. Study at large: Recipients boosted at about 4 weeks or about 12 weeks are pooled.

Sequencing was performed with immunoSEQ multiplex PCR; in TCRdb, only in-frame clones are kept and a portion is missing. The table lists under 200,000 clones, around nine tenths of them singletons, with around 5.9% in the top ten. Turning to this clone: No antigen is known for it.

Study findings and constraints: In all cases, repertoires were sampled only after the peak T cell response. Increases in Spike-specific TCR breadth and depth were seen after two AZD1222 doses. Targets within unmutated variant regions were reportedly found for nearly half of spike-specific TCRs.

Germline V gene data show CDR1 as LGHDT and CDR2 as YNNKEL (reference sequence). V dropped 4 bases and J dropped 1; count of bases not matched to a gene: 3. The CDR3 has 15 amino acids. The sequences come from peripheral blood, collected on day 0 of AZD1222 vaccination. The sequence derives from an adult in good health. This sequence joins TRBV3-1 (or the pseudogene TRBV3-2) and TRBJ2-5; TRBD1 aligns across 10 bases. Written as DNA, the CDR3 is TGTGCCAGCAGCCTTCGGACAGGGGGCCAAGAGACCCAGTACTTC. It specifies CASSLRTGGQETQYF.